Listed here are 23 T cell receptor beta chains from one sample, sequenced in a study of identical twins. From the 5' RACE reads, TCRdb called clonotypes with MiXCR, one entry per CDR3 protein. The sample consists of hundreds of thousands of distinct CDR3 sequences, around 5.7% of them appearing once. Sequencing was done on a sample of naive T cells sorted from blood. Receptors were obtained from a man younger than 30 in good health.

This clonotype was found many times. This chain links TRBV29-1 with TRBJ1-1, with a weak D call TRBD1 (5 bases). The CDR3 runs to 13 residues. CDR1 and CDR2 (germline): SQVTM, ANQGSEA. V lost 2 bases to trimming and J lost 7 bases, with 14 bases between them. CDR3 protein: CSVESAGTFEAFF. The CDR3 DNA sequence: TGCAGCGTTGAAAGCGCAGGGACCTTTGAAGCTTTCTTT.

This clonotype was found many times. V usage is TRBV20-1 and J usage is TRBJ1-4; the match to TRBD1 covers 9 bases. CDR1 is DFQATT and CDR2 is SNEGSKA in the germline V gene (reference sequence). The CDR3 runs to 13 residues. The trim removed 6 bases at V and 6 bases at J, leaving 5 bases unmatched. As DNA, the CDR3 is TGCAGTGCCCCGGACAGGGGTCATGAAAAACTGTTTTTT. Protein: CSAPDRGHEKLFF.

This clonotype has ten or more counts. V and J are TRBV20-1 and TRBJ2-3; tentatively, D is TRBD2 (6 bases). With 3 bases removed from V and 5 bases from J, the gap between germline ends came to 12 bases. CDR1 is DFQATT, CDR2 SNEGSKA, per germline (reference sequence). The length of the CDR3 is 13 residues. CDR3 region: CSARGTPGDTQYF. CDR3 in DNA: TGCAGTGCTAGGGGGACTCCTGGAGATACGCAGTATTTT.

This clonotype was counted at least ten times. This chain links TRBV7-9 with TRBJ2-3; TRBD2 matches 10 bases. With V trimmed by 6 bases and J by 3 bases, 9 bases remained unmatched. This CDR3 is built from 16 residues. CDR1 and CDR2 from the germline V gene are SEHNR and FQNEAQ (reference sequence). The CDR3, as DNA: TGTGCCAGCAGTCCTCAAGCGGGAGGGCCTACAGATACGCAGTATTTT. Amino acid sequence: CASSPQAGGPTDTQYF.

Many counts were recorded for this clonotype. The chain employs TRBV5-1 and TRBJ2-1; 8 bases fit TRBD1. The CDR3 contains 12 residues. The V and J ends lost 10 bases and 8 bases, in that order; junction bases with no gene match: 8. CDR1 SGHRS and CDR2 YFSETQ come from the germline V gene. CDR3 loop: CASGQGLDEQFF. The CDR3 DNA reads TGCGCCTCCGGACAGGGTCTCGATGAGCAGTTCTTC.

This clonotype came up many times. As DNA, the CDR3 is TGCAGCGTTGAAGATGGACAGGGGGCAGCCAAAAACATTCAGTACTTC. Translation: CSVEDGQGAAKNIQYF. The V call is TRBV29-1, the J call TRBJ2-4; 11 nucleotides match TRBD1. V shed 0 bases and J 0 bases; nucleotides not matched to a gene: 1. CDR3 size: 16 residues. CDR1 is SQVTM and CDR2 is ANQGSEA in the germline V gene.

This clonotype was seen many times. The chain carries TRBV5-1 and TRBJ1-1; D ambiguous. Trimming removed 0 bases from V and 5 bases from J, with 8 bases in between. CDR1 and CDR2 from the germline V gene are SGHRS and YFSETQ. The CDR3 extends over 13 amino acids. DNA for the CDR3: TGCGCCAGCAGCTTGGCCAAGGGAACTGAAGCTTTCTTT. Protein sequence: CASSLAKGTEAFF. The whole variable domain, remainder taken from reference TRBV5-1 and TRBJ1-1, is KAGVTQTPRYLIKTRGQQVTLSCSPISGHRSVSWYQQTPGQGLQFLFEYFSETQRNKGNFPGRFSGRQFSNSRSEMNVSTLELGDSALYLCASSLAKGTEAFFGQGTRLTVV.

This rearrangement joins TRBV20-1 to TRBJ2-7, with D possibly TRBD1 on 5 matching bases. The CDR3 is 13 residues long. The V and J ends lost 0 bases and 1 base respectively, with 7 bases between them. CDR1 is DFQATT and CDR2 is SNEGSKA in the germline V gene (reference sequence). The CDR3 here is CSARDQGSYEQYF. As DNA, the CDR3 is TGCAGTGCTAGAGATCAGGGATCCTACGAGCAGTACTTC.

There are a few counts of this clonotype. CDR3 sequence: CSARWQVNTEAFF. The CDR3 DNA reads TGCAGTGCTAGGTGGCAGGTGAACACTGAAGCTTTCTTT. The chain combines TRBV20-1 with TRBJ1-1, with unresolved D. Trimming took off 3 bases at V and 0 bases at J, with 8 bases between the two ends. From germline, CDR1 is DFQATT and CDR2 SNEGSKA (reference sequence). The CDR3 length is 13 residues.

This clonotype was seen more than once but under ten times. J is TRBJ2-1 and V is TRBV7-9; TRBD2 matches at 10 bases. The J segment lost 9 bases and the V segment lost 11 bases, leaving 10 bases of the junction unmatched. This CDR3 spans 13 amino acids. Germline V gene data show CDR1 as SEHNR and CDR2 as FQNEAQ (reference sequence). In DNA, the CDR3 is TGTGCCTGCCGACTAGCGGGTTTGGGTGAGCAGTTCTTC. It codes for CACRLAGLGEQFF.

This clonotype appeared many times. The rearrangement uses TRBV10-3 and TRBJ1-1, with D possibly matching TRBD1 (6 bases). Germline CDR1 is ENHRY and CDR2 is SYGVKD. This CDR3 spans 13 amino acids. Trimming shortened V by 10 bases and J by 5 bases, and 17 bases separated the two germline ends. The CDR3 reads CATRQAPGTEAFF. Here the CDR3 DNA reads TGTGCCACCCGACAGGCCCCAGGAACTGAAGCTTTCTTT.

The V and J genes are TRBV12-3 or TRBV12-4 and TRBJ2-6, with 7 nucleotides matching TRBD1. CDR3 size: 19 residues. V was clipped by 5 bases and J by 1 base; unmatched bases: 14. The CDR3 nucleotides read TGTGCCAGCAGTCCCGAAGTCGACAGGGTTAGATCTGGGGCCAACGTCCTGACTTTC. This encodes CASSPEVDRVRSGANVLTF.

As to this clonotype: The conserved closing phenylalanine or tryptophan is absent in this CDR3, likely reflecting a read error. The chain has TRBV20-1 and TRBJ2-1; D may correspond to TRBD1 or TRBD2 (5 bases each). Trimming pared 6 bases from V and 5 bases from J, leaving 11 bases between. Germline V lookup: CDR1 DFQATT, CDR2 SNEGSKA (reference sequence). This CDR3 is built from 12 residues. DNA of the CDR3: TGCAGTGCCCGGGACCTCAACAATGAGCAGTTCATC. This gives the protein CSARDLNNEQFI.

This clonotype appeared many times. The chain links TRBV25-1 to TRBJ2-1, with 7 bases fitting TRBD1. CDR1 and CDR2 (germline): MGHDK, SYGVNS. CDR3 length equals 14 residues. V trimming: 7 bases; J trimming: 3 bases; junction bases outside the gene matches: 6. CDR3 DNA: TGTGCCAGCAAATCCGGGACAGACTACAATGAGCAGTTCTTC. It is translated as CASKSGTDYNEQFF.

This chain uses TRBV6-5 with TRBJ1-2, with unresolved D. Germline CDR1 is MNHEY and CDR2 is SVGAGI. V lost 2 bases, J lost 2 bases, and 6 bases lay in between. The CDR3 is 13 amino acids. The CDR3 loop is CASSYLQNYGYTF. The CDR3 DNA reads TGTGCCAGCAGTTACCTACAAAACTATGGCTACACCTTC.

This chain connects TRBV27 to TRBJ2-1, with D perhaps matching TRBD2 (7 bases). The CDR3 totals 15 residues. CDR1 and CDR2 (germline): MNHEY, SMNVEV (reference sequence). V was clipped by 7 bases and J by 2 bases, with 15 bases between them. This CDR3 is CASTKTGGTYNEQFF. The DNA for the CDR3 is TGTGCCAGCACAAAGACGGGGGGCACCTACAATGAGCAGTTCTTC.

This clonotype was counted many times. This chain connects TRBV29-1 to TRBJ2-1; no clear D. The CDR3 consists of 14 residues. Trimming left V 7 bases short and J 3 bases short, with 16 bases between. Per the germline V gene, CDR1 is SQVTM and CDR2 is ANQGSEA. The CDR3 protein is CSADWTSDYNEQFF. Written as DNA, the CDR3 is TGCAGCGCAGACTGGACGTCAGACTACAATGAGCAGTTCTTC.

This clonotype was counted ten times or more. The chain carries TRBV5-1 and TRBJ2-1, with 12 bases identical to TRBD2. V was pared by 4 bases and J by 4 bases, with 3 bases of the junction left unmatched. The CDR3 length is 15 residues. Germline V gives CDR1 SGHRS, CDR2 YFSETQ. CDR3 DNA: TGCGCCAGCAGCACACTAGCGGGAGGATACAATGAGCAGTTCTTC. It translates to CASSTLAGGYNEQFF.

The table lists this clonotype with a few counts. The V call is TRBV24-1, the J call TRBJ2-2; no reliable D call. Deletions cut 9 bases from V and 5 bases from J, with 9 bases between. The CDR3 runs 12 residues. Germline V gene data show CDR1 as KGHDR and CDR2 as SFDVKD. In nucleotides, the CDR3 is TGTGCCACCCGCACCGTGACCGGGGAGCTGTTTTTT. The encoded protein is CATRTVTGELFF.

The table lists this clonotype with many counts. V usage is TRBV12-3 or TRBV12-4 and J usage is TRBJ2-1, with D perhaps TRBD2 (6 bases). The ends were cut back, 3 bases at V and 5 bases at J, with 14 bases in the middle. This CDR3 is built from 15 residues. CDR3 in amino acids: CASSLASGSNNEQFF. CDR3 bases: TGTGCCAGCAGTTTGGCCAGCGGGTCTAACAATGAGCAGTTCTTC.

This clonotype was found many times. The chain has TRBV11-2 and TRBJ1-1; 9 bases are a match to TRBD1. The V segment lost 1 base and the J segment 5 bases; nucleotides outside the gene matches: 5. The CDR3 is made up of 15 amino acids. Germline lookup yields CDR1 SGHAT and CDR2 FQNNGV. The CDR3 region is CASSLVQGAETEAFF. CDR3 DNA sequence: TGTGCCAGCAGCTTAGTACAGGGGGCAGAGACTGAAGCTTTCTTT. Based on the CDR3 plus reference TRBV11-2 and TRBJ1-1, the full variable domain is EAGVAQSPRYKIIEKRQSVAFWCNPISGHATLYWYQQILGQGPKLLIQFQNNGVVDDSQLPKDRFSAERLKGVDSTLKIQPAKLEDSAVYLCASSLVQGAETEAFFGQGTRLTVV.

This clonotype was found many times. The chain recombines TRBV2 with TRBJ2-1; TRBD2 agrees at 7 bases. V was pared by 6 bases and J by 3 bases, with 5 bases of the junction left unmatched. The length of the CDR3 is 14 residues. Germline V gives CDR1 SNHLY, CDR2 FYNNEI. This CDR3 is CASRQREDYNEQFF. In DNA form, the CDR3 reads TGTGCCAGCAGACAGCGGGAAGACTACAATGAGCAGTTCTTC.

This clonotype was found many times. This chain joins TRBV7-6 and TRBJ2-6; D call uncertain. Germline values: CDR1 SGHVS, CDR2 FNYEAQ. The V end lost 5 bases, the J end lost 1 base, and 15 bases lay between the germline ends. This CDR3 spans 17 amino acids. This CDR3 reads CASSQYSHQSGANVLTF. DNA of the CDR3: TGTGCCAGCAGCCAGTATTCCCACCAATCTGGGGCCAACGTCCTGACTTTC.